The clone carrying this T cell receptor beta chain was seen a handful of times. Its specificity is not known. The V gene lost 4 bases and the J gene lost 9 bases, with 7 bases spanning the gap. The CDR3 is 11 amino acids. Germline CDR1 and CDR2: SEHNR and FQNEAQ (reference sequence). 5'RACE with constant-segment primers built TCRalpha and TCRbeta cDNA libraries with UMIs. TCRdb itself ran the 5' RACE reads through MiXCR, one entry per CDR3 protein. The sample shows fewer than 450,000 distinct CDR3 sequences, 24% of them seen only once. This record comes from a study of T-cell memory formation after mild COVID-19. Study findings and constraints: SARS-CoV-2 specificity of second-wave clones peaking day 37 was unconfirmed.

This sequence was found in an adult woman who had mild COVID-19 (a few samples of this study predate the infection). Cell type and time point are not known. Sequencing was carried out using PBMCs or a T cell subset sorted from them (not recorded which). This chain joins TRBV7-9 and TRBJ2-1; no reliable D call. The CDR3 coding sequence is TGTGCCAGCAGCTCCTCCATTGAGCAGTTCTTC. As protein: CASSSSIEQFF.